The TCR beta chain under discussion was sequenced for a study of OX40 agonist ivuxolimab in advanced cancers. The overall study: From about 20 to 79 years was the age range, with a mean of around 54 years, and 65% to 90% were male.

Note on this clone: Its antigen is as yet unknown.

Prior autoimmune disease or systemic immunosuppression barred patients. TCRdb's table, derived via immunoSEQ multiplex PCR, lists solely in-frame clones and lacks some. Altogether about 20,000 clones are present, less than 90% being singletons, with the ten largest covering 45% to 55%. Study results and caveats: Patients with a partial response at 0.1-3.0 mg/kg had among the lowest clonal expansion.

Germline CDR1 MGHRA, CDR2 YSYEKL. The CDR3 totals 14 residues. Between the trimmed V and J ends, which lost 2 bases and 5 bases, there was a span of 12 bases. The chain is built from TRBV4-1 and TRBJ2-5; possibly TRBD1 for D (6 bases). The sequence was collected from an adult with an advanced solid tumor such as melanoma, head and neck, liver or kidney cancer. The sequencing here drew on CD4+ or CD8+ T cells sorted from blood, taken in a trial of the OX40 agonist ivuxolimab. The CDR3 reads CASSQTTGLETQYF. The CDR3 DNA reads as TGCGCCAGCAGCCAAACAACAGGGTTGGAGACCCAGTACTTC.